The 8 T cell receptor beta chains below were found in one sample sequenced in a study of blood T cell repertoires in COVID-19. Measured with immunoSEQ multiplex PCR; TCRdb has only the in-frame clones, and not every one. Counted here are around 57,000 clones, over 80% occurring once; the ten biggest clones make up roughly 22%. Sequencing was carried out using peripheral blood. These receptors all stem from a woman aged 55-75 years with acute or convalescent COVID-19.

The chain recombines TRBV5-8 with TRBJ1-3; weak D call: TRBD1 (6 bases). CDR1 SGHTS and CDR2 YDEGEE come from the germline V gene. This CDR3 has 18 amino acids. V dropped 4 bases and J dropped 0 bases, with 20 bases sitting between them. The CDR3 sequence: CASSPMAGAHYSGNTIYF. CDR3 sequence (DNA): TGTGCCAGCAGCCCCATGGCGGGGGCCCACTACTCTGGAAACACCATATATTTT.

The chain recombines TRBV7-9 with TRBJ1-4; D is unresolved. Per the germline V gene, CDR1 is SEHNR and CDR2 is FQNEAQ (reference sequence). Trimming removed 3 bases at V and 0 bases at J, with 17 bases between. The CDR3 sequence is 18 residues long. The CDR3 DNA reads TGTGCCAGCAGCTTGTGGCACGGGAAGTTCTCAACTAATGAAAAACTGTTTTTT. Protein sequence: CASSLWHGKFSTNEKLFF.

The chain couples TRBV5-6 to TRBJ1-3, with D maybe TRBD1 (5 bases). V dropped 1 base and J dropped 8 bases, with 13 bases sitting between them. Per the germline V gene, CDR1 is SGHDT and CDR2 is YYEEEE. This CDR3 contains 14 residues. The CDR3 reads CASSLWGESYTIYF. CDR3 coding DNA: TGTGCCAGCAGCTTGTGGGGGGAAAGCTACACCATATATTTT.

The chain is built from TRBV30 and TRBJ2-1; D might be TRBD2 (6 bases). Trimming stripped 4 bases from V and 0 bases from J, with 10 bases between. Per the germline V gene, CDR1 is GTSNPN and CDR2 is SVGIG (reference sequence). The CDR3 spans 14 residues. This chain's CDR3 is CAWTGGSSYNEQFF. In nucleotides, the CDR3 is TGTGCCTGGACAGGAGGGAGCTCCTACAATGAGCAGTTCTTC.

V usage is TRBV5-6 and J usage is TRBJ1-2; D may be TRBD1 (6 bases). This CDR3 comprises 15 residues. Germline CDR1 reads SGHDT; CDR2 reads YYEEEE. The ends were cut back, 2 bases at V and 1 base at J, with 12 bases in the middle. The CDR3 loop reads CASSLGQPLNYGYTF. The CDR3 DNA is TGTGCCAGCAGCTTAGGACAGCCGCTTAACTATGGCTACACCTTC.

This chain links TRBV5-1 with TRBJ2-1; 11 nucleotides match TRBD2. Germline CDR1 SGHRS, CDR2 YFSETQ. The CDR3 is 16 residues long. The V gene end was trimmed by 0 bases and the J gene end by 5 bases; junction bases not matched to a gene: 4. The CDR3 reads CASSLVAGGPHNEQFF. The CDR3 DNA follows: TGCGCCAGCAGCTTGGTAGCGGGGGGGCCCCACAATGAGCAGTTCTTC. Based on the CDR3 plus reference TRBV5-1 and TRBJ2-1, the full variable domain is KAGVTQTPRYLIKTRGQQVTLSCSPISGHRSVSWYQQTPGQGLQFLFEYFSETQRNKGNFPGRFSGRQFSNSRSEMNVSTLELGDSALYLCASSLVAGGPHNEQFFGPGTRLTVL.

The genes are TRBV10-3 and TRBJ2-2, with D maybe TRBD2 (6 bases). This CDR3 is built from 19 residues. V dropped 5 bases and J dropped 0 bases, with 22 bases sitting between them. In germline, CDR1 is ENHRY, CDR2 SYGVKD. The CDR3 spells CAISNPAGTGPANTGELFF. Here the CDR3 DNA reads TGTGCCATCAGTAACCCTGCGGGAACAGGCCCTGCGAACACCGGGGAGCTGTTTTTT.

The chain recombines TRBV19 with TRBJ2-3, with D tentatively TRBD1 (6 bases). The CDR3 loop spans 14 amino acids. CDR1 LNHDA and CDR2 SQIVND come from the germline V gene (reference sequence). Trimming left V 11 bases short and J 3 bases short, with 18 bases between. The CDR3 sequence is CACSFGQGTDTQYF. The CDR3 coding sequence is TGTGCCTGCTCATTCGGGCAGGGGACAGATACGCAGTATTTT. Supplemented by reference TRBV19 and TRBJ2-3, the full variable domain reads DGGITQSPKYLFRKEGQNVTLSCEQNLNHDAMYWYRQDPGQGLRLIYYSQIVNDFQKGDIAEGYSVSREKKESFPLTVTSAQKNPTAFYLCACSFGQGTDTQYFGPGTRLTVL.